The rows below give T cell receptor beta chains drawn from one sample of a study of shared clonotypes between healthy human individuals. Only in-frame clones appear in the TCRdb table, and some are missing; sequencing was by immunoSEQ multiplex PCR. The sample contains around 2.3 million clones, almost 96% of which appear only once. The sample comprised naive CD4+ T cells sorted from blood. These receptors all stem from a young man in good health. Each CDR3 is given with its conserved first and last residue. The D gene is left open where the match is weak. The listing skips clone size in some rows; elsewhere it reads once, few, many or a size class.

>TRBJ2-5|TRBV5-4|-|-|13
CASSLPASETQYF
TGTGCCAGCAGCTTACCCGCCTCAGAGACCCAGTACTTC
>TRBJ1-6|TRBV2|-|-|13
CASISHNNSPLHF
TGTGCCAGCATCTCGCACAATAATTCACCCCTCCACTTT
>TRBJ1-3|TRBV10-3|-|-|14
CAISESSSGNTIYF
TGTGCCATCAGTGAGAGCAGCTCTGGAAACACCATATATTTT
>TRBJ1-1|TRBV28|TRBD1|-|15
CASSFGDRGYTEAFF
TGTGCCAGCAGTTTCGGGGACAGGGGATACACTGAAGCTTTCTTT
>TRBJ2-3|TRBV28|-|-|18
CASTFQPGGRGYTDTQYF
TGTGCCAGCACCTTCCAGCCCGGGGGCAGGGGATATACAGATACGCAGTATTTT
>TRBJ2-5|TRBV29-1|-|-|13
CSVERDTGETQYF
TGCAGCGTTGAACGGGACACCGGGGAGACCCAGTACTTC
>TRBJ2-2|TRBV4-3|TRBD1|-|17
CASSQGIDRDNTGELFF
TGCGCCAGCAGCCAAGGGATAGACAGGGATAACACCGGGGAGCTGTTTTTT
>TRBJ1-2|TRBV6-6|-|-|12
CASRPDRYGYTF
TGTGCCAGCAGACCGGACCGGTATGGCTACACCTTC
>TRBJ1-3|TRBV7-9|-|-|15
CASSLLQGGGNTIYF
TGTGCCAGCAGCTTACTACAGGGCGGTGGAAACACCATATATTTT
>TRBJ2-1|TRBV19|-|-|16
CASSIDHYPRYNEQFF
TGTGCCAGTAGTATAGATCACTATCCGCGATACAATGAGCAGTTCTTC
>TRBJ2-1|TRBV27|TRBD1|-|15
CASTLQGAQGNEQFF
TGTGCCAGCACCCTACAGGGGGCGCAGGGCAATGAGCAGTTCTTC
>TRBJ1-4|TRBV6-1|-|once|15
CASSEALGTDYRLFF
TGTGCCAGCAGTGAAGCGCTTGGGACGGATTACCGACTGTTTTTT
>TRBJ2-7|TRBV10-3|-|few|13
CAISEGTEYEQYF
TGTGCCATCAGTGAGGGGACCGAATACGAGCAGTACTTC
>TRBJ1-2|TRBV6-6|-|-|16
CASRRSAGAPLYGYTF
TGTGCCAGCCGAAGAAGCGCAGGCGCACCGCTCTATGGCTACACCTTC
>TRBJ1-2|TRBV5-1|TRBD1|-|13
CASSPDRGYGYTF
TGCGCCAGCAGCCCAGACAGGGGTTATGGCTACACCTTC
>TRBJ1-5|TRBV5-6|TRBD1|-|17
CASSFGTGGSSNQPQHF
TGTGCCAGCAGCTTCGGTACAGGGGGAAGTAGCAATCAGCCCCAGCATTTT
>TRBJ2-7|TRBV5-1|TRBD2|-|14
CASSPGTKSYEQYF
TGCGCCAGCAGCCCCGGGACTAAATCATACGAGCAGTACTTC
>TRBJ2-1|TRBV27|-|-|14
CASSLYISYNEQFF
TGTGCCAGCAGTTTATATATCTCCTACAATGAGCAGTTCTTC
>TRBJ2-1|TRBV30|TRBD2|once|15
CAWSLTSGRNNEQFF
TGTGCCTGGTCATTGACTAGCGGGAGAAACAATGAGCAGTTCTTC
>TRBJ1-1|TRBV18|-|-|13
CASSLDLNTEAFF
TGTGCCAGCTCACTCGACCTGAACACTGAAGCTTTCTTT
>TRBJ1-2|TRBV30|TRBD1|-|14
CAWRRRTGVGGYTF
TGTGCCTGGCGAAGAAGGACAGGGGTTGGTGGCTACACCTTC
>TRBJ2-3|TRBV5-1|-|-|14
CASSSIQGRDTQYF
TGCGCCAGCAGCTCGATACAGGGGAGGGATACGCAGTATTTT
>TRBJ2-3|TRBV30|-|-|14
CAWSQRVPPDTQYF
TGTGCCTGGAGCCAACGGGTACCCCCAGATACGCAGTATTTT
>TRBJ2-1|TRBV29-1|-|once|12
CSAGIGGNEQFF
TGCAGCGCTGGAATAGGGGGCAATGAGCAGTTCTTC
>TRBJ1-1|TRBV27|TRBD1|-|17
CASSLPGQGRMNTEAFF
TGTGCCAGCAGTTTACCGGGACAGGGTAGGATGAACACTGAAGCTTTCTTT
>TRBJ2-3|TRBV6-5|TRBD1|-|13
CASSYSWGTGRYF
TGTGCCAGCAGTTACTCCTGGGGGACAGGGCGGTATTTT
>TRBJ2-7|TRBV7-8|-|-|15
CASSLVLGERFEQYF
TGTGCCAGCAGCTTAGTTCTCGGGGAACGCTTCGAGCAGTACTTC
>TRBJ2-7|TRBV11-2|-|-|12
CASSTPGYEQYF
TGTGCCAGCAGCACCCCGGGCTACGAGCAGTACTTC
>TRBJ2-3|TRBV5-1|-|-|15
CASSLDYGPTDTQYF
TGCGCCAGCAGCTTGGACTACGGCCCAACAGATACGCAGTATTTT
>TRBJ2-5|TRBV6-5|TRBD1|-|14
CASSGQGARETQYF
TGTGCCAGCAGTGGGCAGGGGGCACGGGAGACCCAGTACTTC
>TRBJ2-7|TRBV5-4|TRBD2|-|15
CASSLISGALREQYF
TGTGCCAGCAGCTTGATTAGCGGGGCCCTCCGCGAGCAGTACTTC
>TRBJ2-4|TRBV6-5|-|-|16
CASSYQGFSYKNIQYF
TGTGCCAGCAGTTATCAGGGGTTCTCGTACAAAAACATTCAGTACTTC
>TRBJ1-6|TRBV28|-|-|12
CASSSYNSPLHF
TGTGCCAGCAGTTCCTATAATTCACCCCTCCACTTT
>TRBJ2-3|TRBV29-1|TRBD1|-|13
CSVERTGSTTQYF
TGCAGCGTTGAGCGGACAGGTTCAACTACGCAGTATTTT
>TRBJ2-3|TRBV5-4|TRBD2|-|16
CASSSGLAGGADTQYF
TGTGCCAGCAGCTCCGGACTAGCGGGAGGGGCAGATACGCAGTATTTT
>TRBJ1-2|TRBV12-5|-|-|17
CASGLVPGRKYRGGYTF
TGTGCTAGTGGTTTGGTACCAGGGAGGAAGTATCGGGGTGGCTACACCTTC
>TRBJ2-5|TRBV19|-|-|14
CASSIVGGQETQYF
TGTGCCAGTAGTATAGTCGGGGGCCAAGAGACCCAGTACTTC
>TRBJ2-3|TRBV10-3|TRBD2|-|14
CAIGLAGAPDTQYF
TGTGCCATCGGGTTAGCGGGAGCCCCAGATACGCAGTATTTT
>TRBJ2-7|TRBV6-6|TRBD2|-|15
CASSYWTSGNGEQYF
TGTGCCAGCAGTTACTGGACTAGCGGGAATGGCGAGCAGTACTTC
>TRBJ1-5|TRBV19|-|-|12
CASNPEGQPQHF
TGTGCCAGTAACCCGGAGGGACAGCCCCAGCATTTT
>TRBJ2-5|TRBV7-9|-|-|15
CASSLENRGGETQYF
TGTGCCAGCAGCTTAGAAAACAGGGGAGGGGAGACCCAGTACTTC
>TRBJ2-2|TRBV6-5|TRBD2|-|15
CASSRLATNTGELFF
TGTGCCAGCAGCCGACTAGCGACAAACACCGGGGAGCTGTTTTTT
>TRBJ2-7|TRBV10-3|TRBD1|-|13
CAVRDRNPYEQYF
TGTGCCGTCCGGGACAGGAACCCCTACGAGCAGTACTTC
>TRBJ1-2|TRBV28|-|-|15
CASSIPGLEYYGYTF
TGTGCCAGCAGTATCCCGGGTCTCGAATACTATGGCTACACCTTC
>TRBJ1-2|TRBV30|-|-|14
CAWSLRRDAGGYTF
TGTGCCTGGAGTCTCCGCCGGGACGCGGGCGGCTACACCTTC
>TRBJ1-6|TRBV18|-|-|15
CASRGGLSYNSPLHF
TGTGCCAGCCGCGGGGGGCTTTCCTATAATTCACCCCTCCACTTT
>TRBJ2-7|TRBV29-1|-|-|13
CSVGGRLFYEQYF
TGCAGCGTAGGCGGAAGGCTGTTTTACGAGCAGTACTTC
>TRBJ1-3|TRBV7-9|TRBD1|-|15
CASTFQGGSGNTIYF
TGTGCCAGCACCTTTCAGGGGGGAAGTGGAAACACCATATATTTT
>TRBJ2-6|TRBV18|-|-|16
CASSPSGFSGANVLTF
TGTGCCAGCTCACCATCCGGTTTCTCTGGGGCCAACGTCCTGACTTTC
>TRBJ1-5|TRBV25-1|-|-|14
CASSGLDSNQPQHF
TGTGCCAGCAGTGGTTTGGATAGCAATCAGCCCCAGCATTTT
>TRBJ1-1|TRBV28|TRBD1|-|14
CASTPWTGGTEAFF
TGTGCCAGCACCCCATGGACAGGCGGGACTGAAGCTTTCTTT
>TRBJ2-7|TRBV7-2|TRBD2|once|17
CASSLGGAGGALYEQYF
TGTGCCAGCAGCTTAGGGGGAGCGGGAGGAGCACTTTACGAGCAGTACTTC
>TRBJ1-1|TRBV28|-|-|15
CASTIGGVFRAEAFF
TGTGCCAGCACCATCGGGGGGGTATTCCGGGCTGAAGCTTTCTTT
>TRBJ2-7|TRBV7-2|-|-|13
CASSLGGVYEQYF
TGTGCCAGCAGCTTGGGTGGGGTCTACGAGCAGTACTTC
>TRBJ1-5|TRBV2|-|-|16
CASSRRGGQGNQPQHF
TGTGCCAGCAGTCGTCGGGGGGGGCAGGGCAATCAGCCCCAGCATTTT
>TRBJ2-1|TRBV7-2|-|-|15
CASILKVDPYNEQFF
TGTGCCAGCATCCTAAAGGTGGACCCCTACAATGAGCAGTTCTTC
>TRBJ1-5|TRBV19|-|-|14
CASSSWNGDQPQHF
TGTGCCAGTAGTTCCTGGAACGGCGATCAGCCCCAGCATTTT
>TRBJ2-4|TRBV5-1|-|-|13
CASSSAGLNIQYF
TGCGCCAGCAGCTCCGCGGGACTGAACATTCAGTACTTC
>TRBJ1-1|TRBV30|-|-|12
CAWSRYYTEAFF
TGTGCCTGGAGTAGATATTACACTGAAGCTTTCTTT
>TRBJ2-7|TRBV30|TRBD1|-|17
CAWSVQGAGILSYEQYF
TGTGCCTGGAGTGTACAGGGGGCAGGGATCCTCTCCTACGAGCAGTACTTC